This entry lists 30 T cell receptor beta chains sequenced from one sample in a study of blood T cell repertoires in COVID-19. The data were produced by immunoSEQ multiplex PCR, yet TCRdb's version contains in-frame clones alone and is incomplete. The sample has approximately 260,000 clones, almost 90% seen once; the top ten hold roughly 2%. Sample: peripheral blood. These receptors were collected from a woman aged 60 to 75 with COVID-19, enrolled during active disease.

The chain has TRBV9 and TRBJ2-1, with a tentative D call TRBD1 (5 bases). Per germline, CDR1 SGDLS and CDR2 YYNGEE. The CDR3 contains 15 residues. Trimming removed 4 bases from V and 0 bases from J, with 11 bases in between. The CDR3 sequence: CASSTRQSSYNEQFF. The CDR3 nucleotides are TGTGCCAGCAGCACCAGACAGAGCTCCTACAATGAGCAGTTCTTC.

The rearrangement joins TRBV5-1 to TRBJ1-3; D remains ambiguous. CDR3 length equals 16 residues. V gave up 0 bases and J gave up 0 bases, with 10 bases separating them. CDR1 and CDR2 (germline): SGHRS, YFSETQ. Written as DNA, the CDR3 is TGCGCCAGCAGCTTGGCGGGGATCAGCTCTGGAAACACCATATATTTT. It yields the protein CASSLAGISSGNTIYF.

In its sample, this clone was seen a few times. The chain carries TRBV20-1 and TRBJ1-1; D gene ambiguous. Trimming stripped 3 bases from V and 0 bases from J, with 5 bases between. Germline loops: CDR1 DFQATT, CDR2 SNEGSKA (reference sequence). CDR3 length equals 12 residues. The CDR3 nucleotides are TGCAGTGCTAGTGCGGTGAACACTGAAGCTTTCTTT. Protein: CSASAVNTEAFF.

This chain joins TRBV5-6 and TRBJ2-4, with D tentatively TRBD1 (6 bases). CDR3 length equals 15 residues. Germline CDR1 SGHDT, CDR2 YYEEEE. Trimming stripped 4 bases from V and 0 bases from J, with 11 bases between. Here the CDR3 reads CASSPPTGAKNIQYF. The DNA of the CDR3 is TGTGCCAGCAGCCCACCGACAGGAGCCAAAAACATTCAGTACTTC. The full variable domain, with the rest looked up from reference TRBV5-6 and TRBJ2-4, is DAGVTQSPTHLIKTRGQQVTLRCSPKSGHDTVSWYQQALGQGPQFIFQYYEEEERQRGNFPDRFSGHQFPNYSSELNVNALLLGDSALYLCASSPPTGAKNIQYFGAGTRLSVL.

This chain links TRBV7-8 with TRBJ1-1; 8 bases line up with TRBD1. J was trimmed by 5 bases and V by 5 bases; bases with no gene match: 7. The CDR3 is 14 amino acids. Germline V gene sequence: CDR1 SGHVS, CDR2 FQNEAQ. CDR3 in DNA: TGTGCCAGCAGCACAGGGGGGGGTGGGACTGAAGCTTTCTTT. Its translation is CASSTGGGGTEAFF.

The chain combines TRBV7-8 with TRBJ1-2; D is possibly TRBD1 (6 bases). V lost 5 bases and J 3 bases, leaving 13 bases between the germline ends. This CDR3 spans 14 amino acids. Germline V lookup: CDR1 SGHVS, CDR2 FQNEAQ. CDR3 amino acids: CASSNSQGDYGYTF. The CDR3 bases are TGTGCCAGCAGCAACTCACAGGGAGACTATGGCTACACCTTC.

This rearrangement joins TRBV23-1 to TRBJ1-1; D is ambiguous. TRBV23-1 is placed among ORFs of uncertain function. Trimming stripped 3 bases from V and 1 base from J, with 15 bases between. The CDR3 has 16 amino acids. CDR3 loop: CASSQITARGNTEAFF. The CDR3 bases are TGCGCCAGCAGTCAGATCACGGCTAGAGGGAACACTGAAGCTTTCTTT.

This chain links TRBV10-3 with TRBJ1-1, with D maybe TRBD1 (6 bases). Germline loops: CDR1 ENHRY, CDR2 SYGVKD. This CDR3 has 12 amino acids. Trimming pared 5 bases from V and 4 bases from J, leaving 8 bases between. CDR3 DNA: TGTGCCATCAGTACAGGGAGCACTGAAGCTTTCTTT. This translates into CAISTGSTEAFF.

This clone was found a few times. The rearrangement joins TRBV10-3 to TRBJ1-6, with D possibly TRBD1 on 6 matching bases. V lost 6 bases and J lost 5, with 8 bases in between. CDR1 and CDR2 (germline): ENHRY, SYGVKD. The CDR3 extends over 13 amino acids. The CDR3 nucleotides read TGTGCCATCAGGGACAGTCATAATTCACCCCTCCACTTT. Protein sequence: CAIRDSHNSPLHF.

The chain carries TRBV3-1 (or the pseudogene TRBV3-2) and TRBJ1-5; 7 bases are a match to TRBD1. The CDR3 has 15 amino acids. Per germline, CDR1 LGHDT and CDR2 YNNKEL (reference sequence). V lost 1 base, J lost 5 bases, and 5 bases stayed unmatched. The CDR3 is CASSQGQGNYQPQHF. For the CDR3, the DNA is TGTGCCAGCAGCCAAGGACAGGGAAACTATCAGCCCCAGCATTTT.

DNA for the CDR3: TGTGCCACATCGGAGGGGTACGAGCAGTACTTC. This sequence encodes CATSEGYEQYF. This chain links TRBV2 with TRBJ2-7, with a tentative D call TRBD2 (6 bases). V gave up 10 bases and J gave up 4 bases, with 11 bases separating them. Germline CDR1 reads SNHLY; CDR2 reads FYNNEI. This CDR3 region has 11 residues.

Only one count was recorded for this clone. V is TRBV4-2 and J is TRBJ1-1; weak D call: TRBD1 (5 bases). The CDR3 is 13 residues long. Trimming shortened V by 4 bases and J by 10 bases, and 16 bases separated the two germline ends. CDR1 is LGHNA and CDR2 is YNFKEQ in the germline V gene. In DNA, the CDR3 is TGTGCCAGCAGCCCCTTGACCCCCCAGGGAGCTTTCTTT. As protein: CASSPLTPQGAFF.

This chain connects TRBV7-3 to TRBJ2-1; TRBD1 matches 7 bases. Trimming at V came to 5 bases and at J to 3 bases, leaving 7 bases not matched to a gene. There are 15 residues in the CDR3. Germline V gene data show CDR1 as SGHTA and CDR2 as FQGTGA. The CDR3 loop is CASSDARDSYNEQFF. Here the CDR3 DNA reads TGTGCCAGCAGCGACGCGAGGGACAGCTACAATGAGCAGTTCTTC. The whole variable domain, filled in from reference TRBV7-3 and TRBJ2-1, reads GAGVSQTPSNKVTEKGKYVELRCDPISGHTALYWYRQSLGQGPEFLIYFQGTGAADDSGLPNDRFFAVRPEGSVSTLKIQRTERGDSAVYLCASSDARDSYNEQFFGPGTRLTVL.

The chain's CDR3 is CASSLRTGDNEKLFF. The CDR3 DNA reads as TGTGCCAGCAGCTTACGGACAGGGGATAATGAAAAACTGTTTTTT. The chain couples TRBV9 to TRBJ1-4; TRBD1 aligns across 9 bases. This CDR3 is built from 15 residues. J gave up 4 bases and V 4 bases, and 5 bases lay outside the gene matches. Germline V lookup: CDR1 SGDLS, CDR2 YYNGEE.

This rearrangement joins TRBV7-2 to TRBJ2-1; D gene unclear. This CDR3 has 13 residues. CDR1 and CDR2 (germline): SGHTA, FQGNSA. V lost 8 bases and J 9 bases, leaving 17 bases between the germline ends. CDR3 amino acids: CASSKPIESEQFF. For the CDR3, the DNA is TGTGCCAGCTCAAAACCGATAGAGAGTGAGCAGTTCTTC.

The rearrangement links TRBV7-7 to TRBJ1-5; D is perhaps TRBD1 (5 bases). Per the germline V gene, CDR1 is SSHAT and CDR2 is FNYEAQ (reference sequence). Trimming took 5 bases from V and 2 from J, leaving 10 bases between them. The CDR3 is made up of 14 amino acids. The CDR3 here is CASSKQVGNQPQHF. DNA for the CDR3: TGTGCCAGCAGCAAACAGGTCGGCAATCAGCCCCAGCATTTT. Variable domain in full (rest from reference TRBV7-7 and TRBJ1-5): GAGVSQSPRYKVTKRGQDVTLRCDPISSHATLYWYQQALGQGPEFLTYFNYEAQPDKSGLPSDRFSAERPEGSISTLTIQRTEQRDSAMYRCASSKQVGNQPQHFGDGTRLSIL.

The chain employs TRBV30 and TRBJ1-5; a possible D gene is TRBD1 (6 bases). Germline CDR1 and CDR2: GTSNPN and SVGIG (reference sequence). Trimming shortened V by 5 bases and J by 6 bases, and 26 bases separated the two germline ends. The CDR3 has 17 residues. The CDR3 DNA reads as TGTGCCTGGGATCACTCAAGGGGGTCCCACCGGGGTCAGCCCCAGCATTTT. Translated, it gives CAWDHSRGSHRGQPQHF.

The gene calls are TRBV30 and TRBJ1-5, with D perhaps matching TRBD1 (6 bases). CDR3 length: 13 amino acids. CDR1 is GTSNPN, CDR2 SVGIG, per germline (reference sequence). V was shortened by 2 bases and J by 5 bases, with 10 bases between the two germline ends. As DNA, the CDR3 is TGTGCCTGGAGTACAGGGCTGGATCAGCCCCAGCATTTT. Its translation is CAWSTGLDQPQHF.

This clone was seen a handful of times. The chain couples TRBV5-1 to TRBJ1-3; 9 bases match TRBD1. The V segment lost 3 bases and the J segment 8 bases; nucleotides outside the gene matches: 6. Germline CDR1 SGHRS, CDR2 YFSETQ. The CDR3 is made up of 14 amino acids. CDR3 DNA sequence: TGCGCCAGCAGCTCTACAGGGGGCGCGGACACCATATATTTT. Its translation: CASSSTGGADTIYF.

The chain combines TRBV10-3 with TRBJ1-2; D not certain. This CDR3 has 12 amino acids. V was clipped by 5 bases and J by 5 bases, with 9 bases between them. The germline V gene encodes CDR1 ENHRY and CDR2 SYGVKD. As DNA, the CDR3 is TGTGCCATCAGTAAAGACTCTTATGGCTACACCTTC. As protein: CAISKDSYGYTF.

This clone was detected a few times. The V call is TRBV18, the J call TRBJ1-1; tentative D call: TRBD1 (5 bases). Between the trimmed V and J ends, which lost 3 bases and 5 bases, there was a span of 13 bases. This CDR3 contains 14 residues. CDR1 and CDR2 from the germline V gene are KGHSH and LQKENI. For the CDR3, the DNA is TGTGCCAGCTCACCGATGAGGGGAGGAACTGAAGCTTTCTTT. Translating it yields CASSPMRGGTEAFF.

J is TRBJ1-4 and V is TRBV27, with 8 bases matching TRBD1. Germline-derived CDR1 and CDR2 are MNHEY and SMNVEV (reference sequence). The J segment lost 8 bases and the V segment lost 6 bases, leaving 8 bases of the junction unmatched. The CDR3 has 14 amino acids. DNA of the CDR3: TGTGCCAGCAGCCAAGGACAGGGTGGGGAAAAACTGTTTTTT. This sequence encodes CASSQGQGGEKLFF.

The chain uses TRBV7-2 and TRBJ2-7; D perhaps matches TRBD2 (8 bases). The CDR3 runs 16 residues. Germline V gives CDR1 SGHTA, CDR2 FQGNSA. Trimming took 5 bases from V and 3 from J, leaving 20 bases between them. This chain's CDR3 is CASSPRGRGAVYEQYF. The CDR3, as DNA: TGTGCCAGCAGCCCGAGGGGGCGGGGGGCCGTCTACGAGCAGTACTTC.

This chain connects TRBV5-6 to TRBJ1-2, with 7 bases lining up with TRBD1. With 4 bases clipped from V and 3 bases from J, the junction kept 6 bases outside the gene matches. The CDR3 is made up of 14 amino acids. CDR1 is SGHDT and CDR2 is YYEEEE in the germline V gene. The CDR3: CASSTRQGDYGYTF. The CDR3 DNA sequence: TGTGCCAGCAGCACCCGACAGGGCGACTATGGCTACACCTTC.

This chain uses TRBV2 with TRBJ2-5, with 10 bases lining up with TRBD2. The CDR3 is 15 amino acids. Germline V gene data show CDR1 as SNHLY and CDR2 as FYNNEI. The junction had 4 bases not matched to a gene; V was cut back by 1 base and J by 5 bases. CDR3 DNA: TGTGCCAGCAGTGAAGATAGACTAGCGGGTGAGACCCAGTACTTC. Its translation: CASSEDRLAGETQYF.

This chain links TRBV5-1 with TRBJ2-3; 10 nucleotides match TRBD2. Losses at the gene ends were 5 bases for V and 5 bases for J; bases not matched to a gene: 14. The germline V gene has CDR1 SGHRS and CDR2 YFSETQ. The CDR3 runs to 17 residues. The CDR3 sequence is CASSPPSGGALGDTQYF. For the CDR3, the DNA is TGCGCCAGCAGTCCACCGAGCGGGGGGGCCTTAGGAGATACGCAGTATTTT.

The chain has TRBV3-1 (or the pseudogene TRBV3-2) and TRBJ2-3; 12 nucleotides agree with TRBD2. V lost 2 bases and J lost 8; bases outside the gene matches: 11. Germline V gene sequence: CDR1 LGHDT, CDR2 YNNKEL (reference sequence). This CDR3 is built from 17 residues. The CDR3 nucleotides read TGTGCCAGCAGCCAATCCTGGCTAGCGGGGGGGCTCCTTACGCAGTATTTT. The encoded protein is CASSQSWLAGGLLTQYF.

The chain combines TRBV5-4 with TRBJ1-1; TRBD1 matches 7 bases. V dropped 4 bases and J dropped 4; count of bases not matched to a gene: 10. CDR3 size: 15 residues. Germline V CDR1 and CDR2: SGHNT, YYREEE (reference sequence). DNA for the CDR3: TGTGCCAGCAGCCCAACTCTACAGGGGAGCACTGAAGCTTTCTTT. This gives the protein CASSPTLQGSTEAFF.

The chain employs TRBV10-3 and TRBJ2-1; the match to TRBD1 covers 9 bases. CDR3 length equals 13 residues. Germline V gene sequence: CDR1 ENHRY, CDR2 SYGVKD. V trimming: 4 bases; J trimming: 13 bases; junction bases outside the gene matches: 8. CDR3 nucleotide sequence: TGTGCCATCAGTGGGGGACAGGGCGTGGCTCAGTTCTTC. As protein: CAISGGQGVAQFF.

The genes are TRBV19 and TRBJ2-5; TRBD1 matches 8 bases. J was trimmed by 2 bases and V by 8 bases; bases with no gene match: 7. This CDR3 has 14 residues. The V gene's germline CDR1 is LNHDA and CDR2 SQIVND (reference sequence). This chain's CDR3 is CASQGGQGQETQYF. The CDR3 DNA is TGTGCCAGTCAGGGAGGACAGGGTCAAGAGACCCAGTACTTC.